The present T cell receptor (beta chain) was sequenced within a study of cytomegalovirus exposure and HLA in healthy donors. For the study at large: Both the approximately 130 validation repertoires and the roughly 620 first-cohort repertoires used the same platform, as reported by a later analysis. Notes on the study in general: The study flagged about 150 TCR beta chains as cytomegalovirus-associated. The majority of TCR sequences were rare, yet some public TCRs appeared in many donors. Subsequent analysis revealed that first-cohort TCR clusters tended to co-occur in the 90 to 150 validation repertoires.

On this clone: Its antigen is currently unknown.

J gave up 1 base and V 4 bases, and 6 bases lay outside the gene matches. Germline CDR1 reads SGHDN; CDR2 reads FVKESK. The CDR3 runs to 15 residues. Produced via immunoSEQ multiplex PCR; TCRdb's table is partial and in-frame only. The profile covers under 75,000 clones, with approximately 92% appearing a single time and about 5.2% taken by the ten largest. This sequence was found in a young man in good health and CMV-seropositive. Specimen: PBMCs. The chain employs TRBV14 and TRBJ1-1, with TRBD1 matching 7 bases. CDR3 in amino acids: CASSLRDRGNTEAFF. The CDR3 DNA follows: TGTGCCAGCAGCCTCCGGGACAGAGGGAACACTGAAGCTTTCTTT.